This passage covers 18 T cell receptor beta chains from one sample sequenced in a study of cytomegalovirus exposure and HLA in healthy donors. The PCR ran on 60 Vbeta and 13 Jbeta primers. The repertoire was sequenced with immunoSEQ multiplex PCR; TCRdb's copy has only in-frame clones and lacks some. Among some 130,000 clones, roughly 78% were seen once, and the ten largest hold about 4.4%. Sample: PBMCs. Every receptor here comes from a man younger than 40 in good health.

This rearrangement joins TRBV7-2 to TRBJ2-7; 10 bases fit TRBD2. With V trimmed by 8 bases and J by 4 bases, 11 bases remained unmatched. The CDR3 totals 15 residues. Germline V CDR1 and CDR2: SGHTA, FQGNSA. The CDR3 DNA follows: TGTGCCAGCGGAAGCCCGGGACTAGCGAAATACGAGCAGTACTTC. The encoded protein is CASGSPGLAKYEQYF.

The rearrangement uses TRBV18 and TRBJ2-7, with TRBD2 identical over 11 bases. V was pared by 2 bases and J by 2 bases, with 5 bases of the junction left unmatched. Germline V gene sequence: CDR1 KGHSH, CDR2 LQKENI. The CDR3 has 16 residues. The CDR3 reads CASSPTSGRRAYEQYF. CDR3 nucleotides: TGTGCCAGCTCACCAACTAGCGGGAGACGAGCCTACGAGCAGTACTTC. Full variable domain (outside the CDR3, taken from reference TRBV18 and TRBJ2-7): NAGVMQNPRHLVRRRGQEARLRCSPMKGHSHVYWYRQLPEEGLKFMVYLQKENIIDESGMPKERFSAEFPKEGPSILRIQQVVRGDSAAYFCASSPTSGRRAYEQYFGPGTRLTVT.

The V gene is TRBV15, the J gene TRBJ2-3; 14 nucleotides line up with TRBD2. Germline loops: CDR1 LNHNV, CDR2 YYDKDF (reference sequence). Trimming removed 3 bases from V and 4 bases from J; junction bases left unmatched: 6. CDR3 length: 17 residues. CDR3 in amino acids: CATSSLGLAGGADTQYF. CDR3 sequence (DNA): TGTGCCACCAGCAGCCTAGGACTAGCGGGAGGTGCAGATACGCAGTATTTT.

The chain is built from TRBV6-4 and TRBJ1-2; D is possibly TRBD1 (6 bases). Germline assignment: CDR1 MRHNA and CDR2 SNTAGT. This CDR3 comprises 13 residues. V dropped 3 bases and J dropped 7 bases, with 12 bases sitting between them. The CDR3 sequence: CASSESRGGGYTF. The CDR3 DNA follows: TGTGCCAGCAGTGAGAGCAGGGGTGGTGGCTACACCTTC.

J is TRBJ2-3 and V is TRBV6-4, with TRBD2 identical over 10 bases. Trimming cost V 3 bases and J 1 base; bases outside gene matches: 4. The CDR3 loop spans 16 amino acids. In germline, CDR1 is MRHNA, CDR2 SNTAGT. The CDR3 nucleotides are TGTGCCAGCAGTGAAAAAAGCGGGAGGGGCACAGATACGCAGTATTTT. As protein: CASSEKSGRGTDTQYF.

The chain joins TRBV12-5 to TRBJ2-6, with 10 bases identical to TRBD2. V lost 5 bases, J lost 0 bases, and 4 bases stayed unmatched. This CDR3 region has 17 residues. Germline loops: CDR1 LGHNT, CDR2 FRNRAP. The CDR3 DNA reads as TGTGCTAGTGGTATAGCTAGCGGGAGCTCTGGGGCCAACGTCCTGACTTTC. Its protein product is CASGIASGSSGANVLTF.

This clone has only a few counts. V and J are TRBV28 and TRBJ1-1; 8 positions match TRBD1. The CDR3 extends over 15 amino acids. Germline V lookup: CDR1 MDHEN, CDR2 SYDVKM. The J segment lost 7 bases and the V segment lost 3 bases, leaving 10 bases of the junction unmatched. The CDR3 loop is CASSFVRGLLIEAFF. The CDR3, as DNA: TGTGCCAGCAGTTTCGTCAGGGGGCTGTTAATTGAAGCTTTCTTT.

The chain couples TRBV30 to TRBJ2-1; 12 bases are a match to TRBD2. Losses at the gene ends were 2 bases for V and 8 bases for J; bases not matched to a gene: 4. Germline values: CDR1 GTSNPN, CDR2 SVGIG (reference sequence). The CDR3 runs 14 residues. CDR3 sequence reads: CAWSRLAGVHEQFF. As DNA, the CDR3 is TGTGCCTGGAGTAGACTAGCGGGAGTGCATGAGCAGTTCTTC.

V usage is TRBV6-1 and J usage is TRBJ1-1; the D is unclear. This CDR3 contains 13 residues. Germline lookup yields CDR1 MNHNS and CDR2 SASEGT. V shed 3 bases and J shed 6 bases, with 11 bases lying between them. CDR3: CASSDPGRAEAFF. In DNA form, the CDR3 reads TGTGCCAGCAGTGACCCCGGGCGGGCTGAAGCTTTCTTT.

This clone was detected a few times. The CDR3, as DNA: TGTGCCAGCAGTTCCGGGGTCGATCGGGATACGCAGTATTTT. As protein: CASSSGVDRDTQYF. V gene TRBV6-4 combines with J gene TRBJ2-3, with D tentatively TRBD2 (5 bases). Trimming removed 5 bases from V and 6 bases from J, with 15 bases in between. The CDR3 length is 14 residues. Germline V gene data show CDR1 as MRHNA and CDR2 as SNTAGT.

J is TRBJ2-1 and V is TRBV11-2; D may be TRBD2 (5 bases). Germline values: CDR1 SGHAT, CDR2 FQNNGV. V lost 5 bases to trimming and J lost 0 bases, with 17 bases between them. The CDR3 consists of 17 residues. The CDR3 here is CASSRGGVRDSYNEQFF. CDR3 DNA sequence: TGTGCCAGCAGCCGTGGTGGTGTACGGGACTCCTACAATGAGCAGTTCTTC.

This sequence joins TRBV5-6 and TRBJ2-5, with 14 bases that match TRBD2. The DNA end is more similar to TRBJ2-7, so the J call may be wrong. The V gene's germline CDR1 is SGHDT and CDR2 YYEEEE. CDR3 length equals 15 residues. The CDR3 bases are TGTGCCAGCAGCCCGGGACTAGCGGGAGTTACCGAGCAGTACTTC. It translates to CASSPGLAGVTEQYF.

The rearrangement links TRBV23-1 to TRBJ2-5; 9 bases line up with TRBD2. TRBV23-1 is recorded as an ORF, its role being uncertain. V lost 8 bases and J lost 3; bases outside the gene matches: 13. The CDR3 spans 16 residues. CDR3 region: CASGLIRAGGKETQYF. Here the CDR3 DNA reads TGCGCCAGCGGTTTAATACGCGCGGGAGGGAAAGAGACCCAGTACTTC.

The chain employs TRBV27 and TRBJ2-7; 9 bases line up with TRBD2. Germline V gene data show CDR1 as MNHEY and CDR2 as SMNVEV (reference sequence). The CDR3 spans 15 residues. V was pared by 6 bases and J by 4 bases, with 10 bases of the junction left unmatched. CDR3 DNA: TGTGCCAGCAGATCGGCCGGGACTAGCAGTTACGAGCAGTACTTC. Protein product: CASRSAGTSSYEQYF.

The chain employs TRBV5-1 and TRBJ2-3; no firm D call. V was pared by 7 bases and J by 0 bases, with 18 bases between. This CDR3 contains 16 residues. Per the germline V gene, CDR1 is SGHRS and CDR2 is YFSETQ. The chain's CDR3 is CASHARGRLSTDTQYF. The CDR3 DNA follows: TGCGCCAGCCATGCCCGTGGGCGTCTAAGCACAGATACGCAGTATTTT.

The chain couples TRBV19 to TRBJ1-2, with 8 bases aligning to TRBD1. The germline V gene has CDR1 LNHDA and CDR2 SQIVND (reference sequence). The CDR3 covers 13 residues. With 4 bases clipped from V and 2 bases from J, the junction kept 0 bases outside the gene matches. The CDR3 DNA is TGTGCCAGTAGTAGGGACAGGAACTATGGCTACACCTTC. Translated: CASSRDRNYGYTF.

The gene calls are TRBV9 and TRBJ1-3; no clear D. The germline gives CDR1 SGDLS, CDR2 YYNGEE. Deletions cut 0 bases from V and 0 bases from J, with 7 bases between. This CDR3 has 15 residues. The CDR3 nucleotides are TGTGCCAGCAGCGTAGGGACTTACTCTGGAAACACCATATATTTT. This sequence encodes CASSVGTYSGNTIYF.

A few counts support this clone. This chain connects TRBV19 to TRBJ1-2; 10 nucleotides agree with TRBD1. Germline trimming cut 6 bases from V and 8 bases from J; bases unmatched to any gene: 6. CDR3 length: 13 amino acids. Germline loops: CDR1 LNHDA, CDR2 SQIVND (reference sequence). In DNA, the CDR3 is TGTGCCAGTAGCCCGGGACAGGGGAACGGCTACACCTTC. It specifies CASSPGQGNGYTF. Full variable domain (rest looked up from reference TRBV19 and TRBJ1-2): DGGITQSPKYLFRKEGQNVTLSCEQNLNHDAMYWYRQDPGQGLRLIYYSQIVNDFQKGDIAEGYSVSREKKESFPLTVTSAQKNPTAFYLCASSPGQGNGYTFGSGTRLTVV.